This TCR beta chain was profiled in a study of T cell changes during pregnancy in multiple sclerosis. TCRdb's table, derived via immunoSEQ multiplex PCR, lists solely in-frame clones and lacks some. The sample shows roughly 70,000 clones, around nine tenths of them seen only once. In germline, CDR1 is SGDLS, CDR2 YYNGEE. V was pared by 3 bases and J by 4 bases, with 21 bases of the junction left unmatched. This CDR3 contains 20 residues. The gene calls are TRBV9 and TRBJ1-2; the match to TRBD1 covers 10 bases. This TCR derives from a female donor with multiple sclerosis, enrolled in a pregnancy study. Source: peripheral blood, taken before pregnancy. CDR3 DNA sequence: TGTGCCAGCAGCGCTCAAATCCCGGGACAGGGGAGGGTGGTGGGCTATGGCTACACCTTC. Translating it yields CASSAQIPGQGRVVGYGYTF. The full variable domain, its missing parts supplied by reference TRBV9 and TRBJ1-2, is DSGVTQTPKHLITATGQRVTLRCSPRSGDLSVYWYQQSLDQGLQFLIQYYNGEERAKGNILERFSAQQFPDLHSELNLSSLELGDSALYFCASSAQIPGQGRVVGYGYTFGSGTRLTVV.